A selection of T cell receptor beta chains follows, all from one sample in a study of shared clonotypes between healthy human individuals. Some clones are missing from TCRdb's copy, which holds only in-frame ones; the method was immunoSEQ multiplex PCR. The sample carries roughly 2.5 million clones, roughly 92% recorded once. The sequenced sample was naive CD4+ T cells sorted from blood. All receptors derive from a man between 18 and 29 years old in good health. Both conserved end residues are part of each CDR3. D genes are given only for firm matches. Expanded clones get a size class; other rows say once, few or many, or leave the size out.

clone size,D gene,V gene,J gene,CDR3 DNA,CDR3 protein
NA,NA,TRBV2,TRBJ1-2,TGTGCCGCCACGGGGCAGACGAACTATGGCTACACCTTC,CAATGQTNYGYTF
NA,TRBD2,TRBV28,TRBJ2-7,TGTGCCAGCAGTTTCTGGGCGGGGGGGAGCTACGAGCAGTACTTC,CASSFWAGGSYEQYF
NA,NA,TRBV5-6,TRBJ1-6,TGTGCCAGCAGCTTTGGTAGGGGCGGCTCACCCCTCCACTTT,CASSFGRGGSPLHF
NA,NA,TRBV10-1,TRBJ1-1,TGCGCCAGCCAGGAGGACAGTGCAAGTAGAGAAGCTTTCTTT,CASQEDSASREAFF
NA,TRBD1,TRBV18,TRBJ1-2,TGTGCCAGCTCCGCCTTTACAGGGGGAAGGGCTATTGATGGCTACACCTTC,CASSAFTGGRAIDGYTF
once,TRBD1,TRBV19,TRBJ1-5,TGTGCCAGTAGTATCGGGACAGGACTGTATAGCAATCAGCCCCAGCATTTT,CASSIGTGLYSNQPQHF
NA,TRBD1,TRBV5-1,TRBJ1-1,TGCGCCAGCAGCCCGGGACAGGTTAAGGACACTGAAGCTTTCTTT,CASSPGQVKDTEAFF
NA,NA,TRBV30,TRBJ2-7,TGTGCCTGGAGTCGGGGTGCTACCTACGAGCAGTACTTC,CAWSRGATYEQYF
NA,NA,TRBV4-1,TRBJ2-5,TGCGCCAGCAGCCAAGGTCGGAGAGAGACCCAGTACTTC,CASSQGRRETQYF
NA,NA,TRBV7-9,TRBJ1-4,TGTGCCAGCAGCTTACAAGGACGCGAAAAACTGTTTTTT,CASSLQGREKLFF
NA,NA,TRBV25-1,TRBJ2-5,TGTGCCAGCAGTGAATACGGAGGGGGGAACCTAGGGACCCAGTACTTC,CASSEYGGGNLGTQYF
NA,NA,TRBV30,TRBJ2-6,TGTGCCTGGAGTCCCGGGGCTGGGGCCAACGTCCTGACTTTC,CAWSPGAGANVLTF
NA,NA,TRBV6-6,TRBJ1-3,TGTGCCAGCATACAGGCGGTGTGGGGGGCTGGAAACACCATATATTTT,CASIQAVWGAGNTIYF
NA,TRBD1,TRBV6-6,TRBJ1-2,TGTGCCAGCAGTCAGACGGGACAGGGGGATGGCTACACCTTC,CASSQTGQGDGYTF
NA,NA,TRBV6-6,TRBJ2-7,TGTGCCAGCAGGGAGGCCGGGGAGCAGTACTTC,CASREAGEQYF
NA,TRBD1,TRBV11-2,TRBJ1-6,TGTGCCAGCAGCTTAGATCCAGGGGGGCTGTCACCCCTCCACTTT,CASSLDPGGLSPLHF
NA,NA,TRBV11-2,TRBJ2-5,TGTGCCAGCAGCCAAAATATATACTCCCTGGGGCAAGAGACCCAGTACTTC,CASSQNIYSLGQETQYF